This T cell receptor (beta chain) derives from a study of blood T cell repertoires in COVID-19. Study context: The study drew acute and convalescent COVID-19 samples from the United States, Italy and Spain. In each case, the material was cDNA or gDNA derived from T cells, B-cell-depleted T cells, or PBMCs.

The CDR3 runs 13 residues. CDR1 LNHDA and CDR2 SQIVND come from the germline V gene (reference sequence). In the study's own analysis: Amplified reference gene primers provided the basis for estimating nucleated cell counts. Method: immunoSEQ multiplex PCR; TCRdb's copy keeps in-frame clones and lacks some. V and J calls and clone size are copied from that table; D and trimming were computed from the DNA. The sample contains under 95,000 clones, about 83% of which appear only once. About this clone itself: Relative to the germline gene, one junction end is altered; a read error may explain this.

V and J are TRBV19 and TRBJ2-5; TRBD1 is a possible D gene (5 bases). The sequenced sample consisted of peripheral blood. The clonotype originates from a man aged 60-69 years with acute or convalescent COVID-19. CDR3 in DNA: TGTGCCAGTGGCAGGGTGATGAGCGAGACCCGGTACTTC. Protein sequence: CASGRVMSETRYF. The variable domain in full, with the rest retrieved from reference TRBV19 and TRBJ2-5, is DGGITQSPKYLFRKEGQNVTLSCEQNLNHDAMYWYRQDPGQGLRLIYYSQIVNDFQKGDIAEGYSVSREKKESFPLTVTSAQKNPTAFYLCASGRVMSETRYFGPGTRLLVL.